The source of this T cell receptor (beta chain) is a study of CD8+ T cells in alopecia areata. Regarding the study as a whole: During tofacitinib treatment, many expanded lesional clones remained in scalp and blood.

A word on this clone: The target antigen is unknown.

Extraction of RNA preceded its reverse transcription into cDNA, which served as the sequencing template. Data came from immunoSEQ multiplex PCR; TCRdb stores just in-frame clones and leaves some out. The profile shows 140,000 to 150,000 clones, 45% to 60% of them singletons. With 4 bases removed from V and 4 bases from J, the gap between germline ends came to 16 bases. Germline values: CDR1 SEHNR, CDR2 FQNEAQ (reference sequence). The CDR3 spans 15 residues. Stated treatment: oral pan-JAK inhibitor, 5-10 mg twice daily. The clonotype was recovered from a human donor with alopecia areata. This sample comprised CD8+ T cells sorted from blood, obtained at week 4, from a patient treated with tofacitinib. The chain couples TRBV7-9 to TRBJ1-2; D unresolved. The CDR3 loop is CASSSFLVGFYGYTF. Here the CDR3 DNA reads TGTGCCAGCAGCTCGTTCCTCGTGGGTTTCTATGGCTACACCTTC.